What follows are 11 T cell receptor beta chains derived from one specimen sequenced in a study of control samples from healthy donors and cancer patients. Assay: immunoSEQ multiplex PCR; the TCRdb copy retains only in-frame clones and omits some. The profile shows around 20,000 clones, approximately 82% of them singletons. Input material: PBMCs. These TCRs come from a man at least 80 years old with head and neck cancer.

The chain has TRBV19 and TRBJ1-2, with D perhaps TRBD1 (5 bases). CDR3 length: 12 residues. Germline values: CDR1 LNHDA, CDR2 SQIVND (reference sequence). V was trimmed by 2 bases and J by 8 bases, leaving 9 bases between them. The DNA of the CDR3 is TGTGCCAGTAGTATACAGGGAATGGGCTACACCTTC. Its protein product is CASSIQGMGYTF.

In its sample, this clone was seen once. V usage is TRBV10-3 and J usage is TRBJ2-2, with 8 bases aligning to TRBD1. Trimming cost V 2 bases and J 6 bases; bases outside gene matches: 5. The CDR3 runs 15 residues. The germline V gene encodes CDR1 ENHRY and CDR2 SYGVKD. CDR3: CAISEAGGGAGELFF. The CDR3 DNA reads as TGTGCCATCAGTGAGGCAGGGGGCGGGGCCGGGGAGCTGTTTTTT.

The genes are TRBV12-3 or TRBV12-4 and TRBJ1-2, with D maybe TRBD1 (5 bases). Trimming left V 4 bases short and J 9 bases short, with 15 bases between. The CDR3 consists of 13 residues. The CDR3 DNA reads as TGTGCCAGCAGTTACGACCTAGGGGACCGCTACACCTTC. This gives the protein CASSYDLGDRYTF.

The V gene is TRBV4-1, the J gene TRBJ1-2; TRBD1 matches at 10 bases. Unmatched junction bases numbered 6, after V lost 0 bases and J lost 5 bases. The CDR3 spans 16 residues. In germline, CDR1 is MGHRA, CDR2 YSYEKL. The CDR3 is CASSQDGDRGGYGYTF. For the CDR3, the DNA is TGCGCCAGCAGCCAAGATGGGGACAGGGGCGGGTATGGCTACACCTTC.

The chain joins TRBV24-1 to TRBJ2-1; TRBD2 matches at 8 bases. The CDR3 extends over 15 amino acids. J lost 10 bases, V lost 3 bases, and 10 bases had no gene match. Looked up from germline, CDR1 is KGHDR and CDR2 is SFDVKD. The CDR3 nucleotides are TGTGCCACCAGTGATGCTAGCGGGCTCCAGGAGGAGCAGTTCTTC. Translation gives CATSDASGLQEEQFF.

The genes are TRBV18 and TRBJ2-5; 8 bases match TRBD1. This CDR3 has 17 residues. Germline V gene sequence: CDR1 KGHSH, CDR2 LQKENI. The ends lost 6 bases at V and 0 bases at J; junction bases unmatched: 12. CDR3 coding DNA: TGTGCCAGCTCCCCCGACAGGGGACGGGGGAACCAAGAGACCCAGTACTTC. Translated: CASSPDRGRGNQETQYF.

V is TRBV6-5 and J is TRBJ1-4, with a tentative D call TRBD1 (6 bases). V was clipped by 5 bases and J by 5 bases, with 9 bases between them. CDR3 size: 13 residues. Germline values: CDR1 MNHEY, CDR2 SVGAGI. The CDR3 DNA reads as TGTGCCAGCAGTACAGGGATCAATGAAAAACTGTTTTTT. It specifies CASSTGINEKLFF.

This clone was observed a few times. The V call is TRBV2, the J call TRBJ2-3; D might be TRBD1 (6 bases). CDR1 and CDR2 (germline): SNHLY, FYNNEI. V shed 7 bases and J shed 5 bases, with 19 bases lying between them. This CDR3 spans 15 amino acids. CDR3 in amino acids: CASTQPGHPLDTQYF. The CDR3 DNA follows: TGTGCCAGCACTCAACCGGGACACCCCTTAGATACGCAGTATTTT.

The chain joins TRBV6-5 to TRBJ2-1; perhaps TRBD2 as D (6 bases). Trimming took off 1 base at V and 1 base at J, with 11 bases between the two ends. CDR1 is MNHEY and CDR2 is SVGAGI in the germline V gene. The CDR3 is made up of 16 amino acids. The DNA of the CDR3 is TGTGCCAGCAGTTACTGGTCTAGCGTATCCTACAATGAGCAGTTCTTC. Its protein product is CASSYWSSVSYNEQFF.

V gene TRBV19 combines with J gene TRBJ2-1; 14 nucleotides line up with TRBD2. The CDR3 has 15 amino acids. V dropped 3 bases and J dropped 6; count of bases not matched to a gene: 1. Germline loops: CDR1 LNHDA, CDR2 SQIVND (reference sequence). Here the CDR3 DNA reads TGTGCCAGTAGTATGGGACTAGCGGGAGTCAATGAGCAGTTCTTC. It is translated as CASSMGLAGVNEQFF.

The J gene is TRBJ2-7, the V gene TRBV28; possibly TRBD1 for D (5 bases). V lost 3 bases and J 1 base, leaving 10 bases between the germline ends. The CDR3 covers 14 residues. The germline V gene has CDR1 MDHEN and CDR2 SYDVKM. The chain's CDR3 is CASSFWTNSYEQYF. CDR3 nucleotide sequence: TGTGCCAGCAGTTTCTGGACAAATTCCTACGAGCAGTACTTC.